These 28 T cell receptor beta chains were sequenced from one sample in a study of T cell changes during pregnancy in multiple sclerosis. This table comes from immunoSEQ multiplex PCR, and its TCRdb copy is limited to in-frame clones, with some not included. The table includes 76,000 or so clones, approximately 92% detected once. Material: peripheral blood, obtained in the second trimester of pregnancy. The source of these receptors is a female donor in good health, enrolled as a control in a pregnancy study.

CDR3 coding DNA: TGCGCCAGCAGTCATAGAAGACAGGCTACTGAAGCTTTCTTT. This codes for CASSHRRQATEAFF. The chain employs TRBV23-1 and TRBJ1-1, with D tentatively TRBD1 (6 bases). TRBV23-1 is an ORF; its function is uncertain. V was trimmed by 3 bases and J by 5 bases, leaving 13 bases between them. The CDR3 is 14 residues long.

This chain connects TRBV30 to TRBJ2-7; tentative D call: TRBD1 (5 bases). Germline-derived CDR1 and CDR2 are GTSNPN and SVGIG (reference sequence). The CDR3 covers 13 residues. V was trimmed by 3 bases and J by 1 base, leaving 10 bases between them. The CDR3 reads CAWRADSSYEQYF. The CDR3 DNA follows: TGTGCCTGGAGGGCCGACAGTTCCTACGAGCAGTACTTC. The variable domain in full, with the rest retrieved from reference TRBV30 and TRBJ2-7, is SQTIHQWPATLVQPVGSPLSLECTVEGTSNPNLYWYRQAAGRGLQLLFYSVGIGQISSEVPQNLSASRPQDRQFILSSKKLLLSDSGFYLCAWRADSSYEQYFGPGTRLTVT.

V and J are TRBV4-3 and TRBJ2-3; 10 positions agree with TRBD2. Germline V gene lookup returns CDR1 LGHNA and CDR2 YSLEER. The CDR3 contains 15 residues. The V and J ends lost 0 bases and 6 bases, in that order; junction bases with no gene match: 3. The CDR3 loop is CASSQDLAGVDTQYF. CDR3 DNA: TGCGCCAGCAGCCAAGATCTAGCGGGGGTGGATACGCAGTATTTT.

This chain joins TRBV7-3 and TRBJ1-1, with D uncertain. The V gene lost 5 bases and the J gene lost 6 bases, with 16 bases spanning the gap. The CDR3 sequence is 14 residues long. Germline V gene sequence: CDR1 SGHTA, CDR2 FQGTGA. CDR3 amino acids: CASSLKAIGAEAFF. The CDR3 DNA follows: TGTGCCAGCAGCCTCAAGGCCATCGGGGCTGAAGCTTTCTTT.

This chain's CDR3 is CASSPQARGGAAGELFF. The CDR3 coding sequence is TGTGCCAGCAGCCCGCAGGCCCGCGGGGGGGCGGCCGGGGAGCTGTTTTTT. V usage is TRBV13 and J usage is TRBJ2-2, with 9 bases aligning to TRBD2. The V gene's germline CDR1 is PRHDT and CDR2 FYEKMQ (reference sequence). This CDR3 is built from 17 residues. The J segment lost 6 bases and the V segment lost 5 bases, leaving 13 bases of the junction unmatched.

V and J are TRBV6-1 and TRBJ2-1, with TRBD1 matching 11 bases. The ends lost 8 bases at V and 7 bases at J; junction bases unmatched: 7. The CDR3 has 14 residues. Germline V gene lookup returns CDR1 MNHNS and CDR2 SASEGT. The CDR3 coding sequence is TGTGCCAGCTGCCGGGACAGGGGGTTGAATGAGCAGTTCTTC. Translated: CASCRDRGLNEQFF.

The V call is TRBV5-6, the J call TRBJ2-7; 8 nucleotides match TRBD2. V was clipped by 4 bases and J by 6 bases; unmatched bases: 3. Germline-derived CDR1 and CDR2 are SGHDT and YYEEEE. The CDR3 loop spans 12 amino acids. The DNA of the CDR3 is TGTGCCAGCAGCCGGGGGGGAATCGAGCAGTACTTC. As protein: CASSRGGIEQYF.

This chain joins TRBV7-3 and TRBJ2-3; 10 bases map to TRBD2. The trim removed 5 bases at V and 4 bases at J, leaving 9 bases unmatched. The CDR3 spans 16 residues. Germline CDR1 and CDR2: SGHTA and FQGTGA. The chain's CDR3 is CASSPGERGGADTQYF. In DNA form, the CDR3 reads TGTGCCAGCAGCCCTGGGGAGCGGGGGGGTGCAGATACGCAGTATTTT.

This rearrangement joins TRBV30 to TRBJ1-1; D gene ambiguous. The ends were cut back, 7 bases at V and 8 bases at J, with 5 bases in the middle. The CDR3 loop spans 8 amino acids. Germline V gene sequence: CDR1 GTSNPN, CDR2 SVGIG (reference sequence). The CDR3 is CALTEAFF. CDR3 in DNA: TGTGCCTTGACAGAAGCTTTCTTT.

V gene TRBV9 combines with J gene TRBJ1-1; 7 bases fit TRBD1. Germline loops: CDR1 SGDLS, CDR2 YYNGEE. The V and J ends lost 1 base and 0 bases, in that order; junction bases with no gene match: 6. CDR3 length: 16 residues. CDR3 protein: CASSVTPQGVNTEAFF. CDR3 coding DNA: TGTGCCAGCAGCGTAACCCCCCAGGGGGTGAACACTGAAGCTTTCTTT.

CDR3 in DNA: TGTGCCAGCAGCTTGGAGGCCCTACAATCAGGCGATACGCAGTATTTT. This sequence encodes CASSLEALQSGDTQYF. The chain combines TRBV5-4 with TRBJ2-3; D unresolved. Germline assignment: CDR1 SGHNT and CDR2 YYREEE (reference sequence). V lost 0 bases and J 6 bases, leaving 17 bases between the germline ends. This CDR3 is built from 16 residues.

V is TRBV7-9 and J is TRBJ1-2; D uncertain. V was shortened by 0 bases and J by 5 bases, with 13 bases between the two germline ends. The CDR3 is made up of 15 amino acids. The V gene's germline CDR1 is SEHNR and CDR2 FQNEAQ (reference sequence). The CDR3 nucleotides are TGTGCCAGCAGCTTAGCGCGTAGGCCAGGTTATGGCTACACCTTC. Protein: CASSLARRPGYGYTF. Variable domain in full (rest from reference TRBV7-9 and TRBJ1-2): DTGVSQNPRHKITKRGQNVTFRCDPISEHNRLYWYRQTLGQGPEFLTYFQNEAQLEKSRLLSDRFSAERPKGSFSTLEIQRTEQGDSAMYLCASSLARRPGYGYTFGSGTRLTVV.

As DNA, the CDR3 is TGTGCCAGCAGCCCATCCCCGGGGACAGTGTTGAACACTGAAGCTTTCTTT. Translating it yields CASSPSPGTVLNTEAFF. The chain combines TRBV7-9 with TRBJ1-1; 7 bases fit TRBD1. Germline V gene data show CDR1 as SEHNR and CDR2 as FQNEAQ (reference sequence). The V segment lost 5 bases and the J segment 0 bases; nucleotides outside the gene matches: 12. This CDR3 has 17 residues.

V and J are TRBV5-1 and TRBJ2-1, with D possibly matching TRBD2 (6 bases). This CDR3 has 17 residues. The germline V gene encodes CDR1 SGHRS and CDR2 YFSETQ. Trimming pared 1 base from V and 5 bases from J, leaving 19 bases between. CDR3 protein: CASSLIGSGVWDNEQFF. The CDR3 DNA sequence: TGCGCCAGCAGCTTGATCGGATCGGGGGTTTGGGACAATGAGCAGTTCTTC. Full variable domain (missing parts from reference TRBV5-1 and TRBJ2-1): KAGVTQTPRYLIKTRGQQVTLSCSPISGHRSVSWYQQTPGQGLQFLFEYFSETQRNKGNFPGRFSGRQFSNSRSEMNVSTLELGDSALYLCASSLIGSGVWDNEQFFGPGTRLTVL.

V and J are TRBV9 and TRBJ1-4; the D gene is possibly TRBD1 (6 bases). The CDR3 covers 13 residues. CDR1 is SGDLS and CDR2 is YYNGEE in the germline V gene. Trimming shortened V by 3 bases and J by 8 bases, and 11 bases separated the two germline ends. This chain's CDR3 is CASSAGTGEKLFF. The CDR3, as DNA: TGTGCCAGCAGCGCGGGAACAGGGGAAAAACTGTTTTTT. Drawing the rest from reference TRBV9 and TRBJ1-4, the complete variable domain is DSGVTQTPKHLITATGQRVTLRCSPRSGDLSVYWYQQSLDQGLQFLIQYYNGEERAKGNILERFSAQQFPDLHSELNLSSLELGDSALYFCASSAGTGEKLFFGSGTQLSVL.

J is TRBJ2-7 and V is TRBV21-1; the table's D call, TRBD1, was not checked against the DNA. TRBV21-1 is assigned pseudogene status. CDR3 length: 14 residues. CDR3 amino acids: CASSKEQGHYEQYF. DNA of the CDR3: TGTGCCAGCAGCAAAGAACAGGGACACTACGAGCAGTACTTC.

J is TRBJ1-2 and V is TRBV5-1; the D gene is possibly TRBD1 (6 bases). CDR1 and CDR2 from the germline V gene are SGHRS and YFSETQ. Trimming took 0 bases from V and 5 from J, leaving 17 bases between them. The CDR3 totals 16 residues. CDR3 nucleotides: TGCGCCAGCAGCTTGGAATCAGGGGTTGCATATTATGGCTACACCTTC. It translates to CASSLESGVAYYGYTF.

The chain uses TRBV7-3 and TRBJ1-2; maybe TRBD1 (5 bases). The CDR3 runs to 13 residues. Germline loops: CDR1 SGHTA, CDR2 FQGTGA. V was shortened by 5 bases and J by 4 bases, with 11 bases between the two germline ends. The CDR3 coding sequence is TGTGCCAGCAGCCTAGACAGAACCTATGGCTACACCTTC. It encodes CASSLDRTYGYTF.

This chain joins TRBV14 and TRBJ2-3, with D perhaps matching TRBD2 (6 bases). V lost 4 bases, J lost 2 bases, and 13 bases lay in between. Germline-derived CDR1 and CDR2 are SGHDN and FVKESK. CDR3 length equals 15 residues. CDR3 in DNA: TGTGCCAGCAGCCTCGGGTTAGCGGCCACAGATACGCAGTATTTT. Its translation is CASSLGLAATDTQYF.

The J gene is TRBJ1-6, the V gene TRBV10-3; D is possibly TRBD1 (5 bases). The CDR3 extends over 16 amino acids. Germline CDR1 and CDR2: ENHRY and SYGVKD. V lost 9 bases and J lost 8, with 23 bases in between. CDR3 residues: CAIRVSDTTPDSPLHF. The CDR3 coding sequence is TGTGCCATAAGGGTGTCGGACACCACTCCGGATTCACCCCTCCACTTT.

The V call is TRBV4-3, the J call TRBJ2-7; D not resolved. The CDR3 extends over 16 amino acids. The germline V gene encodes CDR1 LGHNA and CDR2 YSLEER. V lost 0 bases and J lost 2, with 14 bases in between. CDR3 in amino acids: CASSQEASRTAYEQYF. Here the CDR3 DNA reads TGCGCCAGCAGCCAAGAAGCGAGCAGAACCGCCTACGAGCAGTACTTC.

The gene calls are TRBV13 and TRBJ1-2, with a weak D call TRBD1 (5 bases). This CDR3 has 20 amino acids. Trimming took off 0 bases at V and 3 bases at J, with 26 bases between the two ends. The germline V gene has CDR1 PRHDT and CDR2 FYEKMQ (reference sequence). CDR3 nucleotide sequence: TGTGCCAGCAGCTTAGGCATGGCTCGCGGAGACCCAAAAGGGGACTATGGCTACACCTTC. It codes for CASSLGMARGDPKGDYGYTF.

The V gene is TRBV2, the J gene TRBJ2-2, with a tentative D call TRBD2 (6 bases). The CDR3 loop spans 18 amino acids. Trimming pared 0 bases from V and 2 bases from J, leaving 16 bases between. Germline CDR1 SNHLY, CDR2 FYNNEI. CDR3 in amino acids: CASSEAAMTGTNTGELFF. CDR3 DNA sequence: TGTGCCAGCAGTGAAGCGGCAATGACGGGGACTAACACCGGGGAGCTGTTTTTT.

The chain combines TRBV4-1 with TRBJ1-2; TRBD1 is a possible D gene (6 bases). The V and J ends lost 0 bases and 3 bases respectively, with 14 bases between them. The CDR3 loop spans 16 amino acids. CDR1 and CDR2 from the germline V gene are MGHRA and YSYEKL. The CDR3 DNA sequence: TGCGCCAGCAGCCAAGATAGAGCCAGGGGTGACTATGGCTACACCTTC. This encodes CASSQDRARGDYGYTF.

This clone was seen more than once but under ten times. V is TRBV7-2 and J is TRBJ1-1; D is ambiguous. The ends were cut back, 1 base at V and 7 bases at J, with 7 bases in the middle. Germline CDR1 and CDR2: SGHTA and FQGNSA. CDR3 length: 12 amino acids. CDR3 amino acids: CASSLEHYEAFF. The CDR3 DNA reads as TGTGCCAGCAGCTTAGAACATTATGAAGCTTTCTTT.

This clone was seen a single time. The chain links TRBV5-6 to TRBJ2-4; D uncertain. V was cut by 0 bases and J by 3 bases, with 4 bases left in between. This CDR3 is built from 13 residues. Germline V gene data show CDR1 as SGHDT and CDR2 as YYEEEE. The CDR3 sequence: CASSLAVKNIQYF. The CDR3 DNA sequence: TGTGCCAGCAGCTTGGCGGTCAAAAACATTCAGTACTTC.

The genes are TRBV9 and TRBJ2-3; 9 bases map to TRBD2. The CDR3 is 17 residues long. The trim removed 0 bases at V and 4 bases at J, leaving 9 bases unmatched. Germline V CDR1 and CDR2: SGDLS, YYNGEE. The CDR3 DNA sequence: TGTGCCAGCAGCGTAGATAATAGCGGGGGTGTGGCAGATACGCAGTATTTT. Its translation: CASSVDNSGGVADTQYF. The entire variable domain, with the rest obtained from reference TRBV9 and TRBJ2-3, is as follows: DSGVTQTPKHLITATGQRVTLRCSPRSGDLSVYWYQQSLDQGLQFLIQYYNGEERAKGNILERFSAQQFPDLHSELNLSSLELGDSALYFCASSVDNSGGVADTQYFGPGTRLTVL.

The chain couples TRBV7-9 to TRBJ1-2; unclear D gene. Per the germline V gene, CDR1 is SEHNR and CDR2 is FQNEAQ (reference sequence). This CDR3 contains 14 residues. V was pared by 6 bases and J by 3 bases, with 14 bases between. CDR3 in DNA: TGTGCCAGCAGAGTTTACATGGTGGACTATGGCTACACCTTC. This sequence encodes CASRVYMVDYGYTF.